This TCR beta chain derives from a study of response to subunit inactivated influenza vaccine. Study-wide findings and caveats: That few new T cells are recruited by each seasonal influenza vaccination was the authors' suggestion.

TCRdb fed the RT-PCR reads into MiXCR, producing one record per CDR3 protein. The repertoire includes roughly 540,000 distinct CDR3 sequences, under 25% of them detected once, and approximately 2.9% sits in the top ten. Germline CDR1 reads SGHAT; CDR2 reads FQNNGV. The CDR3 runs 13 residues. With 5 bases removed from V and 4 bases from J, the gap between germline ends came to 10 bases. This clonotype was recorded many times. Its cognate antigen is unknown. These records were also assigned to another study, of T cells expressing NK-cell markers. That work adds: The cDNA for TCR beta came from 5'RACE template switching with UMIs. All TCR beta repertoires analysed originated from sorted CD3+CD56+NKG2C+, CD3+CD56+NKG2C- and CD3+CD56-NKG2C+ T cells. HCMV serostatus: seven of eight sequenced donors positive, one negative.

The sequence derives from a man aged 50-60 years who received an inactivated influenza vaccine. The chain recombines TRBV11-2 with TRBJ2-3; D ambiguous. The sequencing used CD4+ T cells sorted from PBMCs, collected less than 13 days after vaccination. CDR3 bases: TGTGCCAGCAGCGCCGATAGAGCAGATACGCAGTATTTT. It translates to CASSADRADTQYF.